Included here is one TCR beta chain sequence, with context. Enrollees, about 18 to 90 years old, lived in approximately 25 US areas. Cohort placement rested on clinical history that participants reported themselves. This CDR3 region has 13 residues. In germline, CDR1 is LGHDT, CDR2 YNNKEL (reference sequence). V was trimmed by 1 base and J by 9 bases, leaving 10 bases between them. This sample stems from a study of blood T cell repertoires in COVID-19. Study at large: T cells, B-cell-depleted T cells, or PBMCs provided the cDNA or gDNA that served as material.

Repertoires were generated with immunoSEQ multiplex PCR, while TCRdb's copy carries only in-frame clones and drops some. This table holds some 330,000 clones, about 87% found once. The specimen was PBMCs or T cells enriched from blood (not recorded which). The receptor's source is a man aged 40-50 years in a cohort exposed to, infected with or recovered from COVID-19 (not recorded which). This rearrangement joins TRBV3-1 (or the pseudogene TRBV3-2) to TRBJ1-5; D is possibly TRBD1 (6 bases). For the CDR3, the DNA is TGTGCCAGCAGCCAAGGCGGGGGCTCGCCCCAGCATTTT. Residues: CASSQGGGSPQHF.